This T cell receptor (beta chain) emerged from a study of post-analysis software for immune sequencing data. Overall study: Courses of disease covered relapsing-remitting, secondary progressive and progressive-relapsing multiple sclerosis.

CDR3 length: 13 amino acids. V dropped 2 bases and J dropped 1 base, with 5 bases sitting between them. This clonotype has just a few counts. What it binds is unknown. Notes on the study in general: Samples made in the same batch grouped tightly together by F measure. Patients carried roughly 5 TRBV segments more frequently than controls did, and TRBV5-6, TRBV5-1 and TRBV20-1 were among them. Controls had significantly higher normalized Chao1 diversity than multiple sclerosis patients.

Included in the TCR beta cDNA libraries were unique molecular identifiers. TCRdb processed the PCR reads anew with MiXCR; each CDR3 protein has one entry. Here the sample spans more than 450,000 distinct CDR3 sequences, roughly 34% being singletons. The V and J genes are TRBV12-3 or TRBV12-4 and TRBJ1-1; D unclear. Sequenced: blood. The TCR comes from a girl under 18 with multiple sclerosis. The DNA of the CDR3 is TGTGCCAGCAGTTTACAGCAGAACACTGAAGCTTTCTTT. Translation: CASSLQQNTEAFF.